This TCR beta chain is drawn from a study of cytotoxic CD8 clonotypes in ibrutinib-treated CLL. Study summary: Partial response occurred in approximately 25 patients and complete response in 2; at median roughly 72 months, approximately 15 remained remitted and roughly 12 progressed.

Clones were read by immunoSEQ multiplex PCR, and TCRdb kept only the in-frame ones, dropping some. The sample contains hundreds of thousands of clones, around four fifths of which appear only once. On this clone itself: Its matching antigen is unknown.

Study-level findings and limits: Starting clonality was above that of age-matched healthy donors and tracked circulating CD8+ T-cell counts. Sustained-remission and progressing patients' sampling times differed. Contraction or stability on treatment characterized the public clonotypes, which were uncommon.

Per the germline V gene, CDR1 is SGHNT and CDR2 is YENEEA. The CDR3 extends over 14 amino acids. The ends were cut back, 0 bases at V and 5 bases at J, with 7 bases in the middle. The chain combines TRBV11-3 with TRBJ2-2, with D possibly TRBD2 on 5 matching bases. The material was PBMCs, obtained before ibrutinib treatment. The receptor's source is a human donor with chronic lymphocytic leukemia. The CDR3 sequence: CASSLETGTGELFF. CDR3 DNA: TGTGCCAGCAGCTTAGAAACGGGGACCGGGGAGCTGTTTTTT.